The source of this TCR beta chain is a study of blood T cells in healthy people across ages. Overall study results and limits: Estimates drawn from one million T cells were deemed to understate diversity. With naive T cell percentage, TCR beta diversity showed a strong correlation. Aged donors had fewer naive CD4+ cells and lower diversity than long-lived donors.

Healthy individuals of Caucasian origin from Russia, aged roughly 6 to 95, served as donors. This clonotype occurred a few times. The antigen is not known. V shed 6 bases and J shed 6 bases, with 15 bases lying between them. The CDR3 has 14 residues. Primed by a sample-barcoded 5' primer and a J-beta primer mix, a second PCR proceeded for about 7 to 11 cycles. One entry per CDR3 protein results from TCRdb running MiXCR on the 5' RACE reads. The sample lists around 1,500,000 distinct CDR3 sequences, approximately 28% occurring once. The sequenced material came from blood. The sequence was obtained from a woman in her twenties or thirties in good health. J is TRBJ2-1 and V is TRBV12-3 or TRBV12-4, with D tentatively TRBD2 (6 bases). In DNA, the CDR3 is TGTGCCAGCAGAGGGAGGTTCATGGGCAATGAGCAGTTCTTC. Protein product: CASRGRFMGNEQFF.